The present entry profiles one T cell receptor beta chain with its context. Germline V lookup: CDR1 SQVTM, CDR2 ANQGSEA. The junction had 6 bases not matched to a gene; V was cut back by 2 bases and J by 4 bases. The CDR3 loop spans 14 amino acids. TCRdb processed the RT-PCR reads anew with MiXCR; each CDR3 protein has one entry. The repertoire consists of under 200,000 distinct CDR3 sequences, with 25% to 35% occurring once and the leading ten covering approximately 3.5%. This entry belongs to a study of patients and donors after allogeneic stem cell transplantation. This clonotype was sampled from a human donor who was either an allogeneic HSCT recipient or a stem cell or donor lymphocyte infusion donor (not recorded which). It is not recorded whose cells these are; they may come from a transplant donor. The chain has TRBV29-1 and TRBJ1-2, with 8 bases that match TRBD1. Sequenced: blood, either unsorted or a sorted T cell fraction (not recorded which). The CDR3 protein is CSVERTGSSYGYTF. The CDR3 DNA reads TGCAGCGTTGAAAGGACAGGGTCTAGCTATGGCTACACCTTC. The variable domain in full, completed from reference TRBV29-1 and TRBJ1-2, reads SAVISQKPSRDICQRGTSLTIQCQVDSQVTMMFWYRQQPGQSLTLIATANQGSEATYESGFVIDKFPISRPNLTFSTLTVSNMSPEDSSIYLCSVERTGSSYGYTFGSGTRLTVV.